The T cell receptor (beta chain) under discussion was sequenced for a study of blood T cells in healthy people across ages. In its sample, this clonotype was seen a few times. Antigen specificity is unknown. CDR3 length: 15 amino acids. Per germline, CDR1 SGHDN and CDR2 FVKESK. V lost 2 bases and J lost 3, with 11 bases in between. Study observations and caveats: More naive CD4+ cells and higher diversity marked long-lived donors relative to aged donors. Any conclusive comparison of naive versus antigen-experienced cells was prevented by using unsorted PBMCs.

The amount of total RNA extracted per sample was at least 5 micrograms. A second PCR, run for about 7 to 11 cycles, used a sample-barcoded 5' primer plus a J-beta primer mix. In TCRdb, the 5' RACE reads were re-called with MiXCR into one record per CDR3 protein. The sample consists of around 1,500,000 distinct CDR3 sequences, about 30% of them appearing once. The rearrangement uses TRBV14 and TRBJ2-1; D might be TRBD2 (6 bases). Sequenced input: blood. The sequence was obtained from a young woman in good health. CDR3 sequence (DNA): TGTGCCAGCAGCCAACTAGCGCGTAACTACAATGAGCAGTTCTTC. Residues: CASSQLARNYNEQFF.